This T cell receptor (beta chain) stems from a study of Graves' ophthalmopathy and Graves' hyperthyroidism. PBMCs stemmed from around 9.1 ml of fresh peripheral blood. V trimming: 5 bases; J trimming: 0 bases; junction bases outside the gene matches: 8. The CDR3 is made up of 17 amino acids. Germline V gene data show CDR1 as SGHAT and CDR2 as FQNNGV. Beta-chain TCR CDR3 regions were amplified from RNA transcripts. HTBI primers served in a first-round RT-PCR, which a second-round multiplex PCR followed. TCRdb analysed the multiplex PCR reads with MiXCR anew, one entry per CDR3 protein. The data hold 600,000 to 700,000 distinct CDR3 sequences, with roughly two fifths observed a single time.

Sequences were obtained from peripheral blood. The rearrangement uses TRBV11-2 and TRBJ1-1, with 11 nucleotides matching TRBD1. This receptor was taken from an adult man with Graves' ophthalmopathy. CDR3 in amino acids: CASSPRTGGRVNTEAFF. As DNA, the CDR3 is TGTGCCAGCAGCCCGCGGACAGGGGGCAGAGTGAACACTGAAGCTTTCTTT. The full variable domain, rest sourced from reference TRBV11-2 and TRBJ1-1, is EAGVAQSPRYKIIEKRQSVAFWCNPISGHATLYWYQQILGQGPKLLIQFQNNGVVDDSQLPKDRFSAERLKGVDSTLKIQPAKLEDSAVYLCASSPRTGGRVNTEAFFGQGTRLTVV.